This T cell receptor (beta chain) was captured by sequencing in a study of blood T cell repertoires in COVID-19. As processed by the authors: Using reference gene primer amplification, nucleated cell counts were estimated. Produced via immunoSEQ multiplex PCR; TCRdb's table is partial and in-frame only. Clone size and V and J calls were adopted from that table, with D and trimming inferred from the DNA. The sample contains 270,000 or so clones, approximately 89% of which appear only once. Everyone who took part was about 18 to 90 years old, and they came from roughly 25 US areas. Researchers sorted participants into cohorts using their self-reported clinical history. The specimen sequenced was PBMCs or T cells enriched from blood (not recorded which). The receptor was derived from a woman aged 18-29 years who had recovered from COVID-19.

The CDR3 region has the DNA TGTGCCAGCACCTACTCTGGAAACACCATATATTTT. Residues: CASTYSGNTIYF. V is TRBV11-3 and J is TRBJ1-3; D uncertain. Trimming stripped 7 bases from V and 0 bases from J, with 4 bases between. Looked up from germline, CDR1 is SGHNT and CDR2 is YENEEA. This CDR3 region has 12 residues.